The clone carrying this T cell receptor beta chain was counted between two and nine times. Other DNA sequences within the sample encode an identical CDR3. The data are from a study of shared clonotypes between healthy human individuals. As for the study in general: Each donor had three CD4 naive, three CD4 memory, two CD8 naive and one CD8 memory plate.

Naive CD8 populations comprised CD45RO-negative cells positively selected for CCR7, excluding terminally differentiated effector memory CD45RA+ cells. Profiling relied on immunoSEQ multiplex PCR, and the TCRdb table lists in-frame clones only, not all of them. This sample has 660,000 or so clones, with about 95% found just once. The V gene's germline CDR1 is MNHEY and CDR2 SMNVEV (reference sequence). This CDR3 spans 12 amino acids. Deletions cut 7 bases from V and 0 bases from J, with 7 bases between. The specimen was naive CD8+ T cells sorted from blood. J is TRBJ2-7 and V is TRBV27; D remains unclear. The receptor comes from a woman younger than 45 in good health. The chain's CDR3 is CASKSSSYEQYF. CDR3 nucleotides: TGTGCCAGCAAGTCGAGCTCCTACGAGCAGTACTTC.